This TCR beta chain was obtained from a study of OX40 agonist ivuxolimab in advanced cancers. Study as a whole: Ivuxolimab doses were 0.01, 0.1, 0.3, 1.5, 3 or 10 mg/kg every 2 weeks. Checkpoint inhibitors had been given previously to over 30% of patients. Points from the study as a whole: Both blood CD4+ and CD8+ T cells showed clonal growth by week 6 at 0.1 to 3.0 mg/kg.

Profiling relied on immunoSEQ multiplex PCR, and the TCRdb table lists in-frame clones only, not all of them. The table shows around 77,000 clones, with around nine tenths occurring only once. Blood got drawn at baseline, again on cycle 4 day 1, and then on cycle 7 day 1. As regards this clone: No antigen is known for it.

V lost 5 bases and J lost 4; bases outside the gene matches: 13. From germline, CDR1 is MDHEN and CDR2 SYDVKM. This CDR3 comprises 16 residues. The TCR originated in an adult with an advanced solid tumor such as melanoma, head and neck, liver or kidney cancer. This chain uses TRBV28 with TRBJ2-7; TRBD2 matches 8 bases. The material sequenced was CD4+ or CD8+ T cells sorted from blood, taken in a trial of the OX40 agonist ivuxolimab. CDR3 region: CASSPTGSGSLYEQYF. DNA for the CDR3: TGTGCCAGCAGTCCGACCGGCAGCGGGAGTCTGTACGAGCAGTACTTC.